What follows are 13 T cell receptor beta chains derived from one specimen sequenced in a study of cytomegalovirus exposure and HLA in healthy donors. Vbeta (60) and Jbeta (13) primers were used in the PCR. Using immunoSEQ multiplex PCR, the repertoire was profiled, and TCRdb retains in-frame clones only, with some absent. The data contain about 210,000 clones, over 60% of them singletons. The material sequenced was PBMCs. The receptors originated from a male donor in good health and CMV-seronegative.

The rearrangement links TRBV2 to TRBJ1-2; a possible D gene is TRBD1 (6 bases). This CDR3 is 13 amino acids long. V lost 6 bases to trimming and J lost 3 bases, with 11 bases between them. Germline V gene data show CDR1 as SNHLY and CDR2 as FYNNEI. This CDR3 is CASRPQGHYGYTF. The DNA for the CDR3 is TGTGCCAGCAGACCACAGGGCCACTATGGCTACACCTTC.

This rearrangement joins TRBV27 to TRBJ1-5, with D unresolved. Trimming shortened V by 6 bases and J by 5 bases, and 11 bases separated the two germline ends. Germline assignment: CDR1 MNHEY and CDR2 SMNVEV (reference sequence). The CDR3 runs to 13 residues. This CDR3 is CASSPLPDQPQHF. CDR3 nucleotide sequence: TGTGCCAGCAGCCCCCTACCCGATCAGCCCCAGCATTTT.

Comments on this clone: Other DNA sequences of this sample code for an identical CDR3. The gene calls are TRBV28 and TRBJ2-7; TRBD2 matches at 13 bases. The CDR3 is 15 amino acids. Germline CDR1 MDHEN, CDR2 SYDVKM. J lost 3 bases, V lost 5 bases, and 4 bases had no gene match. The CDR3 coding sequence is TGTGCCAGCAGTCAGGGACTAGCGGGGTACTACGAGCAGTACTTC. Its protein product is CASSQGLAGYYEQYF.

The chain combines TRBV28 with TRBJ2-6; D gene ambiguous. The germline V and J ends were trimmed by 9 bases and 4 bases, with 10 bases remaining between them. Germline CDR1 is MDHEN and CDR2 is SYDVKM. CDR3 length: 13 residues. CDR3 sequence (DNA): TGTGCCAGTACAGTGTCGGGGGCCAACGTCCTGACTTTC. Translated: CASTVSGANVLTF.

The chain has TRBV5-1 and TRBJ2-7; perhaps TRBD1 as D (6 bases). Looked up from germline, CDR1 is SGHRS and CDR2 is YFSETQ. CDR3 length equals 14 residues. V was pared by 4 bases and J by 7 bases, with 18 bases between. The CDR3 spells CASSLLQGSGEQYF. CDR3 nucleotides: TGCGCCAGCAGCCTCTTACAGGGATCGGGTGAGCAGTACTTC.

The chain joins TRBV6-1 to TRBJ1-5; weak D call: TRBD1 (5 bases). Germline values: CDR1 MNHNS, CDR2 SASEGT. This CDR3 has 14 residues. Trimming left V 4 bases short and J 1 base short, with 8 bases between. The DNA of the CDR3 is TGTGCCAGCAGTGCAGGGTCAAGCAATCAGCCCCAGCATTTT. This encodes CASSAGSSNQPQHF.

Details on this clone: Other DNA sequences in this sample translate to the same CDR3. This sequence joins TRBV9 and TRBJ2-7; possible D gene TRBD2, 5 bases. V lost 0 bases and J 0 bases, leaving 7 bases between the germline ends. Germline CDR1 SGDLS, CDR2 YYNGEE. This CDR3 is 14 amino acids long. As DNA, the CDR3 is TGTGCCAGCAGCGTAGGAGGGTCCTCCTACGAGCAGTACTTC. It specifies CASSVGGSSYEQYF.

The CDR3 spells CAISRGDYGYTF. The CDR3, as DNA: TGTGCCATCTCAAGGGGCGACTATGGCTACACCTTC. The chain carries TRBV15 and TRBJ1-2; a weak D match, TRBD1 (5 bases). Germline V CDR1 and CDR2: LNHNV, YYDKDF (reference sequence). This CDR3 comprises 12 residues. The V end was cut by 10 bases, the J end by 3 bases, with 12 bases between.

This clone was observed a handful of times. The CDR3 loop reads CASSTPGDRGHGSYGYTF. CDR3 DNA: TGTGCCAGCAGCACCCCTGGGGACAGGGGGCATGGTAGCTATGGCTACACCTTC. This chain joins TRBV21-1 and TRBJ1-2; the table's D call, TRBD1, was not checked against the DNA. TRBV21-1 is a listed pseudogene. The CDR3 totals 18 residues.

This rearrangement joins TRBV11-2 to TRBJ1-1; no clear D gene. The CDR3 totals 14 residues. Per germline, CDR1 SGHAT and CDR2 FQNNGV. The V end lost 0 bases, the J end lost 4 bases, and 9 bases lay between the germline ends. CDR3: CASSLDHTGTEAFF. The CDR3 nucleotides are TGTGCCAGCAGCTTAGATCATACGGGCACTGAAGCTTTCTTT.

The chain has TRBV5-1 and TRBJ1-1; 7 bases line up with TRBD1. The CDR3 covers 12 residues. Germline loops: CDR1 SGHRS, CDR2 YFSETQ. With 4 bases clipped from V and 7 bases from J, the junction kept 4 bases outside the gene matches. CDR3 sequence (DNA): TGCGCCAGCAGCGCTAACAGGGGTGAAGCTTTCTTT. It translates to CASSANRGEAFF.

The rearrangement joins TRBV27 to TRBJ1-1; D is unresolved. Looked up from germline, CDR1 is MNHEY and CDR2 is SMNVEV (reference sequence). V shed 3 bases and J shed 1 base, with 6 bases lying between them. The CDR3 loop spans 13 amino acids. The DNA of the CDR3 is TGTGCCAGCAGTTTTTACAGGAACACTGAAGCTTTCTTT. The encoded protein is CASSFYRNTEAFF.

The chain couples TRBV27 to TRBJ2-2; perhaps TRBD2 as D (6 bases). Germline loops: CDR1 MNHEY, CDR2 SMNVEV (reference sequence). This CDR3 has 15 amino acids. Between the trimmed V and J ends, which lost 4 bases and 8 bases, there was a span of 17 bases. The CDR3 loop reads CASSSQGLTGGELFF. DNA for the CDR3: TGTGCCAGCAGTTCCCAAGGACTAACCGGGGGGGAGCTGTTTTTT.